This TCR beta chain was sequenced during a study of cytomegalovirus exposure and HLA in healthy donors. Study outcomes and limitations: Accounts indicate the classifier identified cytomegalovirus status with strong specificity and sensitivity. Beyond CMV serostatus, there was no information to go on about immune exposure.

This CDR3 contains 16 residues. Trimming shortened V by 1 base and J by 4 bases, and 16 bases separated the two germline ends. The germline CDR1 and CDR2 sequences are SGHTA and FQGNSA. The PCR employed 60 Vbeta primers together with 13 Jbeta primers. Methods used by the authors: Approximately 11 million shared chains were among about 80 million unique TCR beta chains counted in a later analysis. Assay used: immunoSEQ multiplex PCR; TCRdb lists only in-frame clones, some missing. From that table come the V and J calls and clone size; the DNA was used to work out D and trimming. The repertoire consists of more than 100,000 clones, with about 74% occurring once and the leading ten covering nearly 6%. As to this clone: The antigen remains unidentified.

V gene TRBV7-2 combines with J gene TRBJ1-2, with D maybe TRBD1 (5 bases). Sequencing used PBMCs. The source of this sequence is a woman aged 50 to 65 in good health and CMV-seropositive. CDR3 region: CASSLGWGRGIYGYTF. The CDR3 DNA reads TGTGCCAGCAGCTTAGGCTGGGGACGGGGGATCTATGGCTACACCTTC.